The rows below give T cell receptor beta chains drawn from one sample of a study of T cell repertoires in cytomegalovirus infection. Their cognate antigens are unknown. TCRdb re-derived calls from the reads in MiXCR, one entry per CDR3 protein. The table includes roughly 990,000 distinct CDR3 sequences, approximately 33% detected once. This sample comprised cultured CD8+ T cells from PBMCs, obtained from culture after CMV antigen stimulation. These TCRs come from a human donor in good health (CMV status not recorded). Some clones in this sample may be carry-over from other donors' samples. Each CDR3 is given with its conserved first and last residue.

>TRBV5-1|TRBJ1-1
CASSSGGTHTEAFF
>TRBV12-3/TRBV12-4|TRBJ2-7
CASSLNRIAYEQYF
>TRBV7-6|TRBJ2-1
CASSLAVAGGSYNEQFF
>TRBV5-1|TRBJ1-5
CASSLGQGGLEGNQPQHF
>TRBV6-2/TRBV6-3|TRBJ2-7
CASSSGGGRAYEQYF
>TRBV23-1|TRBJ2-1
CASSQSLLGQGSYNEQFF
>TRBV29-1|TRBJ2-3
CSVAGGGSTDTQYF
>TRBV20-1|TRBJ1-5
CSAAQFSSQPQHF
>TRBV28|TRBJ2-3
CASSLPTGQGRSSSANTDTQYF
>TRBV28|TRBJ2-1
CASSSIPPTSGGLDEQFF
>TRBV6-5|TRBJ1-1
CASRDRGGTEAFF
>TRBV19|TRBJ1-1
CASSIYGGAATEAFF